Shown below are 13 T cell receptor beta chains from a single sample sequenced in a study of regulatory T cells in long-lasting Graves disease. TCR beta libraries were built with iRepertoire HTBI primers and Arm-PCR of CDR3 regions. TCRdb independently ran MiXCR on the multiplex PCR reads; one entry per CDR3 protein. Of a few hundred thousand distinct CDR3 sequences in the sample, roughly a quarter are singletons; the top ten hold roughly a quarter. Documented time point: persistent/refractory GD, antithyroid drugs over 5 years with positive TRAb. With RNA extracted from PBMCs as input, the TCR library was made. Sequences were derived from peripheral blood mononuclear cells (PBMCs), sampled when the disease was refractory, from a patient treated with antithyroid drugs. Source of these receptors: a female donor with Graves disease.

This clonotype was detected a few times. The chain combines TRBV14 with TRBJ1-2; TRBD1 is a possible D gene (5 bases). This CDR3 has 14 amino acids. Germline-derived CDR1 and CDR2 are SGHDN and FVKESK. V was cut by 0 bases and J by 5 bases, with 10 bases left in between. The CDR3 DNA sequence: TGTGCCAGCAGCCAAGAGGTCCCAGGGTATGGCTACACCTTC. It yields the protein CASSQEVPGYGYTF.

The genes are TRBV7-2 and TRBJ2-3, with TRBD2 matching 7 bases. The length of the CDR3 is 16 residues. In germline, CDR1 is SGHTA, CDR2 FQGNSA. V shed 1 base and J 2 bases; nucleotides not matched to a gene: 6. The CDR3 bases are TGTGCCAGCAGCTTAGAGGCAGCGGGGTACACAGATACGCAGTATTTT. It specifies CASSLEAAGYTDTQYF.

In this sample, this clonotype turned up a few times. For the CDR3, the DNA is TGCAGCGTACTACTAGCGGGGGGCGGAGAGACCCAGTACTTC. Its translation is CSVLLAGGGETQYF. This sequence joins TRBV29-1 and TRBJ2-5; TRBD2 agrees at 12 bases. Germline V gives CDR1 SQVTM, CDR2 ANQGSEA. CDR3 size: 14 residues. With 6 bases clipped from V and 4 bases from J, the junction kept 6 bases outside the gene matches.

This sequence joins TRBV7-2 and TRBJ2-7; 7 positions agree with TRBD2. CDR3 length: 15 residues. J gave up 6 bases and V 5 bases, and 13 bases lay outside the gene matches. Germline V gives CDR1 SGHTA, CDR2 FQGNSA. CDR3 loop: CASSPQVGGSLEQYF. CDR3 sequence (DNA): TGTGCCAGCAGCCCGCAAGTTGGCGGGAGTCTCGAGCAGTACTTC.

As to this clonotype: One base separates it from a far larger clone, so it is likely a read error. The CDR3 spells CAGSLGPQGNTEAFF. The CDR3, as DNA: TGTGCCGGCAGCCTCGGTCCCCAAGGGAACACTGAAGCTTTCTTT. The chain uses TRBV3-1 and TRBJ1-1; the D is unclear. The germline V gene has CDR1 LGHDT and CDR2 YNNKEL (reference sequence). The CDR3 runs 15 residues.

This clonotype has ten or more counts. The chain couples TRBV30 to TRBJ2-7; either TRBD1 or TRBD2 may fit D (5 bases each). Between the trimmed V and J ends, which lost 5 bases and 0 bases, there was a span of 8 bases. The germline CDR1 and CDR2 sequences are GTSNPN and SVGIG (reference sequence). The CDR3 is 12 residues long. Here the CDR3 DNA reads TGTGCCTGGGGGGACGGCTCCTACGAGCAGTACTTC. It is translated as CAWGDGSYEQYF.

This clonotype was observed a few times. The J gene is TRBJ2-5, the V gene TRBV29-1; 7 nucleotides match TRBD1. The CDR3 is made up of 13 amino acids. Looked up from germline, CDR1 is SQVTM and CDR2 is ANQGSEA. V gave up 6 bases and J gave up 4 bases; unmatched junction bases: 8. CDR3 coding DNA: TGCAGCGTGGTTGGACAGGTACGAGAGACCCAGTACTTC. The encoded protein is CSVVGQVRETQYF.

About this clonotype: Being one base from a much bigger clone, this may be a read error. The chain links TRBV6-1 to TRBJ2-1; a possible D gene is TRBD2 (6 bases). The CDR3 loop spans 14 amino acids. Germline V lookup: CDR1 MNHNS, CDR2 SASEGT. The CDR3 DNA reads as TGTGTCAGCAGTGATTCCGGGGCTACTAGCGAGCAGTTCTTC. It yields the protein CVSSDSGATSEQFF.

This clonotype turned up a few times. The chain uses TRBV12-3 or TRBV12-4 and TRBJ1-5, with no clear D. This CDR3 is built from 18 residues. The V and J ends lost 5 bases and 5 bases respectively, with 25 bases between them. The CDR3 coding sequence is TGTGCCAGCAGTCTCCCGTCATTTAGGAGGGATGTTCATCAGCCCCAGCATTTT. Translation gives CASSLPSFRRDVHQPQHF.

The chain joins TRBV7-9 to TRBJ2-5; tentatively, D is TRBD1 or TRBD2 (5 bases each). Trimming left V 5 bases short and J 5 bases short, with 18 bases between. CDR1 and CDR2 from the germline V gene are SEHNR and FQNEAQ (reference sequence). CDR3 length: 15 residues. In nucleotides, the CDR3 is TGTGCCAGCAGCCATGGACCCAGAGGGGCGGAGACCCAGTACTTC. Translating it yields CASSHGPRGAETQYF.

This clonotype was seen at least ten times. J is TRBJ1-1 and V is TRBV6-1, with 10 nucleotides matching TRBD1. This CDR3 contains 16 residues. Germline V gives CDR1 MNHNS, CDR2 SASEGT. After removal of 6 bases from V and 5 bases from J, the junction contained 12 bases not matched to a gene. Here the CDR3 reads CASSHGTGVGSTEAFF. The CDR3 DNA reads as TGTGCCAGCAGCCACGGGACAGGGGTAGGTTCGACTGAAGCTTTCTTT.

This clonotype was detected a few times. The rearrangement joins TRBV7-2 to TRBJ1-1; 7 bases map to TRBD1. With 5 bases clipped from V and 1 base from J, the junction kept 13 bases outside the gene matches. This CDR3 contains 17 residues. The germline V gene has CDR1 SGHTA and CDR2 FQGNSA. The CDR3 region is CASSRWVQGPRNTEAFF. CDR3 nucleotides: TGTGCCAGCAGCAGATGGGTACAGGGGCCCCGGAACACTGAAGCTTTCTTT.

In this sample, this clonotype turned up a few times. This chain connects TRBV3-1 to TRBJ1-6, with no clear D. V was trimmed by 2 bases and J by 0 bases, leaving 5 bases between them. CDR1 is LGHDT, CDR2 YNNKEL, per germline (reference sequence). CDR3 length: 15 residues. CDR3 DNA: TGTGCCAGCAGCCAACGGGGCTCCTATAATTCACCCCTCCACTTT. Amino acids: CASSQRGSYNSPLHF.